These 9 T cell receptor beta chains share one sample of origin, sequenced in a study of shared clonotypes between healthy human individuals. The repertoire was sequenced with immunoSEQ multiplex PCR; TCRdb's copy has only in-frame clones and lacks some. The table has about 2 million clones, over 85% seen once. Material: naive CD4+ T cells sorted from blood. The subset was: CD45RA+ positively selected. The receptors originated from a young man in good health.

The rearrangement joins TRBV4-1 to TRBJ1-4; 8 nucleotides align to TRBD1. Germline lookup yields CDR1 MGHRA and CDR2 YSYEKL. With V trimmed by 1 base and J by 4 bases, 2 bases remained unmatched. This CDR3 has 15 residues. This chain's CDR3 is CASSQGGTGNEKLFF. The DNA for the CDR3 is TGCGCCAGCAGCCAAGGGGGGACAGGTAATGAAAAACTGTTTTTT.

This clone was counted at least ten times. For the CDR3, the DNA is TGTGCCAGCTCATCGGCGGGGGGCGGCTATGGCTACACCTTC. Its translation is CASSSAGGGYGYTF. The rearrangement links TRBV18 to TRBJ1-2; D perhaps matches TRBD1 (6 bases). Germline-derived CDR1 and CDR2 are KGHSH and LQKENI. Deletions cut 5 bases from V and 4 bases from J, with 14 bases between. The CDR3 loop spans 14 amino acids.

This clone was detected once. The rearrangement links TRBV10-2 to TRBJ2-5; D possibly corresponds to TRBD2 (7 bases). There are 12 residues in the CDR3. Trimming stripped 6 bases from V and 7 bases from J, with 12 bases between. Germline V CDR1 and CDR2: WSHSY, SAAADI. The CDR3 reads CASSYREGTQYF. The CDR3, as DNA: TGCGCCAGCAGCTACAGGGAGGGGACCCAGTACTTC.

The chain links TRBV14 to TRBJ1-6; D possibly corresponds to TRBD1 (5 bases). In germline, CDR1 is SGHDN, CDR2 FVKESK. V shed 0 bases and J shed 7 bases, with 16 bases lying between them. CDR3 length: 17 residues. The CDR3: CASSQDIGPGSNSPLHF. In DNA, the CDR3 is TGTGCCAGCAGCCAAGATATAGGGCCAGGGTCGAATTCACCCCTCCACTTT.

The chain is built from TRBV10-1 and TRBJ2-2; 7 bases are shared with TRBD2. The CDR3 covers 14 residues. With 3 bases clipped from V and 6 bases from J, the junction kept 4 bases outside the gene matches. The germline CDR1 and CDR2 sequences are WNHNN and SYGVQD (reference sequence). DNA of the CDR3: TGCGCCAGCAGTGACGCGGGAGTTTCCGGGGAGCTGTTTTTT. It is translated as CASSDAGVSGELFF.

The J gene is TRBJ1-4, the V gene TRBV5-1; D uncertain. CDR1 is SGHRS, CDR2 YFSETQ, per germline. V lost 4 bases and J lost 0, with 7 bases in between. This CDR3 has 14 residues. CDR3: CASSPQATNEKLFF. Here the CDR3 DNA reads TGCGCCAGCAGCCCTCAGGCAACTAATGAAAAACTGTTTTTT. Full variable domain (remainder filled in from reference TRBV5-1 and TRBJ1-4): KAGVTQTPRYLIKTRGQQVTLSCSPISGHRSVSWYQQTPGQGLQFLFEYFSETQRNKGNFPGRFSGRQFSNSRSEMNVSTLELGDSALYLCASSPQATNEKLFFGSGTQLSVL.

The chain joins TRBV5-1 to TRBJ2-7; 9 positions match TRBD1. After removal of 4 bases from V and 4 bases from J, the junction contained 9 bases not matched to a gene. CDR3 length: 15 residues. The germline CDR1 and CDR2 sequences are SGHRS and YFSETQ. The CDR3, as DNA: TGCGCCAGCAGCGGTGGGACAGGGAATGGGTACGAGCAGTACTTC. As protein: CASSGGTGNGYEQYF. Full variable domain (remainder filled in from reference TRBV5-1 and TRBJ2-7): KAGVTQTPRYLIKTRGQQVTLSCSPISGHRSVSWYQQTPGQGLQFLFEYFSETQRNKGNFPGRFSGRQFSNSRSEMNVSTLELGDSALYLCASSGGTGNGYEQYFGPGTRLTVT.

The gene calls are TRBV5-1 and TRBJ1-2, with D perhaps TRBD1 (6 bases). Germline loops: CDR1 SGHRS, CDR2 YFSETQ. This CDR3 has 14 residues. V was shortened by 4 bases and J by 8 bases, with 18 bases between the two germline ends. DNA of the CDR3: TGCGCCAGCAGCGTGTCGGGGGCAGGAGGCGGCTACACCTTC. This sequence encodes CASSVSGAGGGYTF.

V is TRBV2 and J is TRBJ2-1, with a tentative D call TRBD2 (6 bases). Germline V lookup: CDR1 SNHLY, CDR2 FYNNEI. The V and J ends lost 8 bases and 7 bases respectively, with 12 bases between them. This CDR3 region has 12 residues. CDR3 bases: TGTGCCAGCGGGACGGGGAGGAATGAGCAGTTCTTC. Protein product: CASGTGRNEQFF.